Listed below are T cell receptor beta chains from one sample, sequenced in a study of cytomegalovirus exposure and HLA in healthy donors. Libraries were prepared by immunoSEQ multiplex PCR; TCRdb keeps only in-frame clonotypes and omits some of them. Of roughly 76,000 clones detected, approximately 79% appear once; the ten largest clones hold about 2.5%. Sequenced input: PBMCs. The source is a young man in good health and CMV-seronegative. Both conserved end residues are part of each CDR3. D genes are given only for firm matches. Clone size, where shown, is once, few, many, or a class for clones that have expanded.

len,v_gene,d_gene,j_gene,abundance,CDR3aa,CDR3nt
15,TRBV4-1,TRBD1,TRBJ1-2,-,CASSPWTGDNYGYTF,TGCGCCAGCAGCCCCTGGACAGGGGATAACTATGGCTACACCTTC
13,TRBV2,-,TRBJ1-1,-,CASSSEGRGRAFF,TGTGCCAGCAGCAGCGAAGGGAGGGGAAGAGCTTTCTTT
14,TRBV2,-,TRBJ1-3,few,CASSEGSSGNTIYF,TGTGCCAGCAGTGAGGGCAGCTCTGGAAACACCATATATTTT
15,TRBV7-3,TRBD1,TRBJ1-2,-,CASSPSGTENYGYTF,TGTGCCAGCAGCCCGTCCGGGACAGAGAACTATGGCTACACCTTC
13,TRBV7-9,TRBD1,TRBJ2-1,-,CASRAGTGNEQFF,TGTGCCAGCAGGGCCGGGACAGGCAATGAGCAGTTCTTC
17,TRBV27,TRBD1,TRBJ1-1,-,CASSTRTGRVMNTEAFF,TGTGCCAGCAGTACCCGGACAGGGAGAGTCATGAACACTGAAGCTTTCTTT
16,TRBV6-5,TRBD2,TRBJ2-1,once,CASSYSIGSAGNEQFF,TGTGCCAGCAGTTACTCGATCGGTTCAGCGGGAAATGAGCAGTTCTTC
15,TRBV5-1,TRBD2,TRBJ2-5,-,CASSLNRGGRETQYF,TGCGCCAGCAGCTTGAATCGGGGGGGCCGAGAGACCCAGTACTTC
16,TRBV5-4,TRBD2,TRBJ2-7,once,CASSPGGGRNRYEQYF,TGTGCCAGCAGCCCGGGGGGCGGGAGGAACCGCTACGAGCAGTACTTC
15,TRBV7-8,-,TRBJ2-6,-,CASSSGQTGANVLTF,TGTGCCAGCAGCTCCGGACAGACTGGGGCCAACGTCCTGACTTTC
16,TRBV5-6,-,TRBJ2-6,-,CASSLAWRSGANVLTF,TGTGCCAGCAGCTTGGCCTGGAGGTCTGGGGCCAACGTCCTGACTTTC
16,TRBV14,-,TRBJ1-4,few,CASSPMSAGRREKLFF,TGTGCCAGCAGCCCTATGTCAGCGGGGCGCAGGGAAAAACTGTTTTTT
16,TRBV4-2,-,TRBJ1-5,-,CASSQESRGWGQPQHF,TGTGCCAGCAGCCAAGAGAGCCGGGGGTGGGGTCAGCCCCAGCATTTT
13,TRBV19,-,TRBJ2-3,-,CASSKGLADTQYF,TGTGCCAGTAGTAAAGGACTCGCGGATACGCAGTATTTT
14,TRBV7-2,-,TRBJ1-5,-,CASSLVPGDQPQHF,TGTGCCAGCAGCTTAGTTCCGGGGGATCAGCCCCAGCATTTT
17,TRBV7-9,TRBD1,TRBJ2-7,-,CASSLAVGTALRDEQYF,TGTGCCAGCAGCTTAGCTGTTGGGACAGCGCTTCGGGACGAGCAGTACTTC
16,TRBV7-8,TRBD1,TRBJ2-5,once,CASSYSRQGGRETQYF,TGTGCCAGCAGCTACTCTCGACAGGGGGGCAGAGAGACCCAGTACTTC
18,TRBV11-3,TRBD2,TRBJ2-5,-,CASSLGAQGGGRTETQYF,TGTGCCAGCAGCTTAGGGGCCCAAGGTGGCGGGAGAACCGAGACCCAGTACTTC
12,TRBV7-2,-,TRBJ2-1,-,CASSLRDSGQFF,TGTGCCAGCAGCTTAAGGGACTCGGGGCAGTTCTTC